This record concerns one T cell receptor beta chain sequence. The germline V and J ends were trimmed by 0 bases and 0 bases, with 13 bases remaining between them. Germline values: CDR1 SGHRS, CDR2 YFSETQ. CDR3 size: 16 residues. The sample comes from a study of T cell responses to AZD1222 COVID-19 vaccine. TCRdb's table, derived via immunoSEQ multiplex PCR, lists solely in-frame clones and lacks some. The sample has around 53,000 clones, 80% to 90% seen once. Source: peripheral blood, taken 28 days after the second AZD1222 dose. The TCR comes from an adult who received the AZD1222 COVID-19 vaccine. The V gene is TRBV5-1, the J gene TRBJ2-7, with D possibly matching TRBD2 (7 bases). CDR3 loop: CASSLGGGGSSYEQYF. The CDR3 DNA sequence: TGCGCCAGCAGCTTGGGAGGGGGAGGGAGCTCCTACGAGCAGTACTTC.